Presented here are 7 T cell receptor beta chains from one specimen sequenced in a study of radiotherapy plus CTLA-4 blockade in lung cancer. Libraries were prepared by immunoSEQ multiplex PCR; TCRdb keeps only in-frame clonotypes and omits some of them. The sample carries tens of thousands of clones, about 77% recorded once. The sample in question was peripheral blood, obtained from a patient treated with radiotherapy plus ipilimumab. These receptors all come from a human donor with non-small cell lung cancer whose response to radiotherapy plus ipilimumab could not be evaluated.

This clone was picked up a small number of times. The chain couples TRBV4-1 to TRBJ2-7, with D perhaps TRBD2 (5 bases). Per the germline V gene, CDR1 is MGHRA and CDR2 is YSYEKL. The CDR3 sequence is 14 residues long. V was pared by 2 bases and J by 3 bases, with 11 bases between. This CDR3 is CASSQHDGDYEQYF. CDR3 sequence (DNA): TGCGCCAGCAGCCAACACGACGGGGACTACGAGCAGTACTTC.

The chain combines TRBV27 with TRBJ2-5; 9 nucleotides agree with TRBD1. J was trimmed by 7 bases and V by 0 bases; bases with no gene match: 6. The CDR3 extends over 15 amino acids. Looked up from germline, CDR1 is MNHEY and CDR2 is SMNVEV (reference sequence). The CDR3 region has the DNA TGTGCCAGCAGTTTATCCCTGGACAGGGGAAGGACCCAGTACTTC. It translates to CASSLSLDRGRTQYF.

The chain combines TRBV7-3 with TRBJ2-3; D perhaps matches TRBD2 (6 bases). CDR1 SGHTA and CDR2 FQGTGA come from the germline V gene. The V and J ends lost 6 bases and 2 bases respectively, with 21 bases between them. CDR3 size: 17 residues. The CDR3 loop is CASSLLAAGSFTDTQYF. In nucleotides, the CDR3 is TGTGCCAGCAGTCTCCTCGCGGCGGGGAGTTTCACAGATACGCAGTATTTT. Combining the CDR3 with reference TRBV7-3 and TRBJ2-3 gives the whole variable domain GAGVSQTPSNKVTEKGKYVELRCDPISGHTALYWYRQSLGQGPEFLIYFQGTGAADDSGLPNDRFFAVRPEGSVSTLKIQRTERGDSAVYLCASSLLAAGSFTDTQYFGPGTRLTVL.

The chain joins TRBV7-8 to TRBJ1-2; TRBD1 matches 7 bases. V lost 3 bases and J lost 4; bases outside the gene matches: 8. This CDR3 contains 15 residues. The germline V gene has CDR1 SGHVS and CDR2 FQNEAQ. CDR3 DNA sequence: TGTGCCAGCAGCTTTACCCAGGGGGGTTTCTATGGCTACACCTTC. This sequence encodes CASSFTQGGFYGYTF.

The rearrangement joins TRBV2 to TRBJ1-2; D ambiguous. The ends were cut back, 5 bases at V and 6 bases at J, with 13 bases in the middle. Germline V gives CDR1 SNHLY, CDR2 FYNNEI. The length of the CDR3 is 13 residues. CDR3: CASSPMEGDGYTF. In DNA form, the CDR3 reads TGTGCCAGCAGTCCGATGGAGGGTGATGGCTACACCTTC.

The chain carries TRBV9 and TRBJ2-7; TRBD2 agrees at 9 bases. V dropped 0 bases and J dropped 2; count of bases not matched to a gene: 9. This CDR3 spans 17 amino acids. Germline V CDR1 and CDR2: SGDLS, YYNGEE. CDR3 sequence: CASSVGGGAGGTYEQYF. CDR3 DNA sequence: TGTGCCAGCAGCGTAGGAGGAGGAGCGGGAGGAACCTACGAGCAGTACTTC.

Remarks on this clone: A read error may produce the germline difference seen at one junction end. The V call is TRBV9, the J call TRBJ1-4, with D possibly being TRBD1 (5 bases). This CDR3 spans 16 amino acids. Germline-derived CDR1 and CDR2 are SGDLS and YYNGEE. The CDR3 DNA follows: TGTGCCAGCAGCCCACTCGCAGGCACAGGCCATGAAAAACTGGTTTTT. It is translated as CASSPLAGTGHEKLVF.